Given below is one TCR beta chain in context. What it binds is not known. The sample belongs to a study of shared clonotypes between healthy human individuals. Overall study findings and caveats: Between a few donors, naive CD4 clonotypes were shared at a level of about 5.3%. Researchers sampled only blood; tissue repertoires likely differ.

Only in-frame clones appear in the TCRdb table, and some are missing; sequencing was by immunoSEQ multiplex PCR. The sample comprises approximately 1,500,000 clones, 95% to 99% of which are singletons, and roughly 0.45% rests with the top ten. Negatively enriched CD4+ T cells were divided by CD45RA into naive and memory. This receptor was identified in a man aged 30 to 39 in good health. Sequenced sample: naive CD4+ T cells sorted from blood. As to subset: CD45RA+ positively selected.

The CDR3 coding sequence is TGTGCCATCAGTGAAGACCAACCAAACACCGGGGAGCTGTTTTTT. It codes for CAISEDQPNTGELFF. J is TRBJ2-2 and V is TRBV10-3; D gene unclear. The CDR3 covers 15 residues. The V gene's germline CDR1 is ENHRY and CDR2 SYGVKD. Trimming stripped 3 bases from V and 2 bases from J, with 10 bases between.